The 32 T cell receptor beta chains in this list originate from one sample, sequenced in a study of TIL therapy for anti-PD-1-resistant metastatic lung cancer (dated by TCRdb to the early 2020s). TCR beta CDR3 regions were amplified from genomic DNA by bias-controlled multiplex PCR with the immunoSEQ v3 hsTCRB kit. TCRdb retrieved this table from immuneACCESS and kept in-frame rearrangements only. Not all clones are present; in checked studies, unresolved V genes account for under half, and no reason is known for the remainder. The sample table shows just over 20,000 clones, and 60% to 85% are seen once. The ten largest clones represent roughly 7% of the sample. The intended sense of this specimen's time point label: pre-treatment sample, taken before nivolumab and TIL therapy. This sample comprised blood, obtained at baseline. The origin of the receptors is a person between 25 and 79 years old with non-small cell lung cancer.

The V and J genes are TRBV28 and TRBJ2-5, with 8 bases that match TRBD2. The germline V gene has CDR1 MDHEN and CDR2 SYDVKM. With 5 bases clipped from V and 4 bases from J, the junction kept 6 bases outside the gene matches. The CDR3 sequence is 14 residues long. CDR3 protein: CASSPPGGRETQYF. The CDR3 DNA follows: TGTGCCAGCAGTCCCCCGGGGGGGCGAGAGACCCAGTACTTC.

This clone was seen only a few times. The chain couples TRBV5-1 to TRBJ2-5, with 8 bases identical to TRBD1. Germline lookup yields CDR1 SGHRS and CDR2 YFSETQ. This CDR3 region has 14 residues. After removal of 5 bases from V and 1 base from J, the junction contained 4 bases not matched to a gene. This CDR3 reads CASRPGGPQETQYF. In DNA form, the CDR3 reads TGCGCCAGCAGGCCAGGGGGCCCCCAAGAGACCCAGTACTTC.

This chain joins TRBV5-1 and TRBJ2-7; D is undetermined. V lost 2 bases and J 2 bases, leaving 11 bases between the germline ends. CDR3 length equals 14 residues. In germline, CDR1 is SGHRS, CDR2 YFSETQ. The CDR3 sequence: CASSLSVRTYEQYF. The CDR3 DNA follows: TGCGCCAGCAGCTTAAGCGTCCGAACCTACGAGCAGTACTTC.

The rearrangement uses TRBV30 and TRBJ1-5; D possibly corresponds to TRBD1 (5 bases). From germline, CDR1 is GTSNPN and CDR2 SVGIG (reference sequence). This CDR3 comprises 14 residues. V was cut by 2 bases and J by 2 bases, with 10 bases left in between. Here the CDR3 reads CAWSPDSRNQPQHF. The CDR3 nucleotides read TGTGCCTGGAGTCCAGACAGCCGCAATCAGCCCCAGCATTTT. Full variable domain (outside the CDR3, taken from reference TRBV30 and TRBJ1-5): SQTIHQWPATLVQPVGSPLSLECTVEGTSNPNLYWYRQAAGRGLQLLFYSVGIGQISSEVPQNLSASRPQDRQFILSSKKLLLSDSGFYLCAWSPDSRNQPQHFGDGTRLSIL.

The chain uses TRBV5-5 and TRBJ1-5, with D possibly matching TRBD1 (5 bases). The CDR3 spans 16 residues. V gave up 1 base and J gave up 3 bases, with 14 bases separating them. The V gene's germline CDR1 is SGHKS and CDR2 YYEKEE (reference sequence). The CDR3 region is CASSLTGTAYNQPQHF. The CDR3 coding sequence is TGTGCCAGCAGCTTGACGGGGACGGCGTACAATCAGCCCCAGCATTTT.

This clone has only a few counts. V and J are TRBV2 and TRBJ2-5; possibly TRBD1 for D (6 bases). In germline, CDR1 is SNHLY, CDR2 FYNNEI. The CDR3 length is 14 residues. V gave up 6 bases and J gave up 1 base, with 12 bases separating them. CDR3 residues: CASRRQATQETQYF. The DNA for the CDR3 is TGTGCCAGCAGACGACAGGCCACCCAAGAGACCCAGTACTTC.

This clone showed up just once. The junction departs from the called germline gene at one end, perhaps through a read error. The chain carries TRBV2 and TRBJ1-1; D not resolved. CDR3 length: 13 residues. The germline V gene encodes CDR1 SNHLY and CDR2 FYNNEI. CDR3 loop: CASRSQRVRAGSF. The CDR3 DNA reads TGTGCCAGCCGGTCCCAGAGAGTAAGGGCTGGATCATTT.

V and J are TRBV6-1 and TRBJ1-2; unclear D gene. The CDR3 spans 13 residues. Trimming left V 6 bases short and J 4 bases short, with 12 bases between. Germline V CDR1 and CDR2: MNHNS, SASEGT. CDR3 bases: TGTGCCAGCAGAAGTACAGCAGCCTATGGCTACACCTTC. Encoded protein: CASRSTAAYGYTF.

This chain uses TRBV5-6 with TRBJ1-1; D is unclear. V was trimmed by 0 bases and J by 4 bases, leaving 13 bases between them. The CDR3 has 15 residues. Germline assignment: CDR1 SGHDT and CDR2 YYEEEE. The CDR3 DNA reads TGTGCCAGCAGCTTGGCCCGCCGAGGACGCACTGAAGCTTTCTTT. Translation: CASSLARRGRTEAFF.

This clone was seen a handful of times. This chain connects TRBV4-1 to TRBJ2-3, with 7 bases that match TRBD1. Germline loops: CDR1 MGHRA, CDR2 YSYEKL. Trimming cost V 3 bases and J 6 bases; bases outside gene matches: 9. The CDR3 has 15 amino acids. CDR3 sequence: CASSQRQGSWDTQYF. CDR3 in DNA: TGCGCCAGCAGCCAGCGACAGGGATCGTGGGATACGCAGTATTTT.

The gene calls are TRBV19 and TRBJ1-5; a weak D match, TRBD1 (6 bases). This CDR3 is built from 17 residues. Germline CDR1 reads LNHDA; CDR2 reads SQIVND (reference sequence). V was cut by 1 base and J by 2 bases, with 15 bases left in between. CDR3: CASSIARGMGGNQPQHF. The DNA for the CDR3 is TGTGCCAGTAGTATAGCGAGGGGGATGGGGGGCAATCAGCCCCAGCATTTT. The full variable domain, rest sourced from reference TRBV19 and TRBJ1-5, is DGGITQSPKYLFRKEGQNVTLSCEQNLNHDAMYWYRQDPGQGLRLIYYSQIVNDFQKGDIAEGYSVSREKKESFPLTVTSAQKNPTAFYLCASSIARGMGGNQPQHFGDGTRLSIL.

In its sample, this clone was seen once. Being one base from a much bigger clone, this may be a read error. The V and J genes are TRBV6-1 and TRBJ2-5; no firm D call. The closer fit of TRBJ2-7 to the DNA end suggests the J call may be wrong. Germline loops: CDR1 MNHNS, CDR2 SASEGT. CDR3 length: 11 amino acids. This CDR3 is CASSEWGEQYF. CDR3 nucleotide sequence: TGTGCCAGCAGTGAATGGGGCGAGCAGTACTTC.

This CDR3 is CATSLAGGPTGELFF. The CDR3 region has the DNA TGTGCCACCAGCCTAGCGGGAGGTCCCACCGGGGAGCTGTTTTTT. J is TRBJ2-2 and V is TRBV15, with 11 positions matching TRBD2. Germline V CDR1 and CDR2: LNHNV, YYDKDF (reference sequence). V was pared by 5 bases and J by 4 bases, with 3 bases of the junction left unmatched. This CDR3 is built from 15 residues.

The rearrangement joins TRBV6-5 to TRBJ2-5; the match to TRBD2 covers 10 bases. This CDR3 region has 16 residues. Per germline, CDR1 MNHEY and CDR2 SVGAGI. V trimming: 2 bases; J trimming: 4 bases; junction bases outside the gene matches: 7. CDR3 nucleotide sequence: TGTGCCAGCAGTTACGGAAGCGGGGGGGCCGGAGAGACCCAGTACTTC. As protein: CASSYGSGGAGETQYF.

This chain uses TRBV19 with TRBJ2-4; D unresolved. Germline CDR1 reads LNHDA; CDR2 reads SQIVND (reference sequence). The CDR3 runs to 13 residues. Trimming cost V 3 bases and J 0 bases, with 3 bases left between them. The CDR3 reads CASSMVAKNIQYF. In DNA, the CDR3 is TGTGCCAGTAGTATGGTAGCCAAAAACATTCAGTACTTC.

The chain links TRBV7-3 to TRBJ2-5; D not resolved. The V and J ends lost 6 bases and 2 bases respectively, with 10 bases between them. Germline CDR1 reads SGHTA; CDR2 reads FQGTGA. CDR3 size: 13 residues. DNA for the CDR3: TGTGCCAGCAGTTCAAGCCCACAAGAGACCCAGTACTTC. It specifies CASSSSPQETQYF.

V usage is TRBV2 and J usage is TRBJ1-2; D remains unclear. Trimming took 7 bases from V and 7 from J, leaving 4 bases between them. The CDR3 loop spans 9 amino acids. Germline CDR1 reads SNHLY; CDR2 reads FYNNEI. The CDR3 coding sequence is TGTGCCAGCATTCCTGGCTACACCTTC. This translates into CASIPGYTF.

The chain joins TRBV28 to TRBJ2-7, with D possibly being TRBD2 (6 bases). CDR1 and CDR2 (germline): MDHEN, SYDVKM. V gave up 7 bases and J gave up 5 bases, with 18 bases separating them. This CDR3 is 14 amino acids long. CDR3 in DNA: TGTGCCAGCATTGGGACTGCAGAGGTCGACGAGCAGTACTTC. Protein product: CASIGTAEVDEQYF.

Comments on this clone: Other DNA sequences from this sample encode an identical CDR3 as well. The chain joins TRBV27 to TRBJ2-1, with 12 bases that match TRBD2. The CDR3 is 17 amino acids. V lost 6 bases and J lost 0; bases outside the gene matches: 6. Germline CDR1 and CDR2: MNHEY and SMNVEV (reference sequence). CDR3 in DNA: TGTGCCAGCAGCCTTGGACTAGCGGGGAGCTCCTACAATGAGCAGTTCTTC. This sequence encodes CASSLGLAGSSYNEQFF.

This clone was detected once. This sequence joins TRBV11-3 and TRBJ2-1; 7 bases agree with TRBD1. Germline lookup yields CDR1 SGHNT and CDR2 YENEEA. V was clipped by 3 bases and J by 9 bases; unmatched bases: 8. This CDR3 comprises 14 residues. Here the CDR3 reads CASSFDPDRAEQFF. The CDR3 nucleotides are TGTGCCAGCAGCTTCGACCCCGACAGGGCTGAGCAGTTCTTC.

The rearrangement joins TRBV27 to TRBJ2-4, with 11 positions matching TRBD2. The CDR3 totals 18 residues. V shed 3 bases and J 1 base; nucleotides not matched to a gene: 8. Germline V gives CDR1 MNHEY, CDR2 SMNVEV (reference sequence). CDR3 loop: CASSLVAGGPVAKNIQYF. DNA for the CDR3: TGTGCCAGCAGTTTGGTAGCGGGAGGGCCGGTTGCCAAAAACATTCAGTACTTC.

The gene calls are TRBV2 and TRBJ1-2; 7 positions agree with TRBD1. Germline CDR1 and CDR2: SNHLY and FYNNEI. V lost 4 bases, J lost 8 bases, and 19 bases stayed unmatched. CDR3 size: 17 residues. CDR3 protein: CASSGPGQTPETRGYTF. Here the CDR3 DNA reads TGTGCCAGCAGTGGACCGGGACAGACGCCGGAGACTCGGGGCTACACCTTC. The entire variable domain, with the rest obtained from reference TRBV2 and TRBJ1-2, is as follows: EPEVTQTPSHQVTQMGQEVILRCVPISNHLYFYWYRQILGQKVEFLVSFYNNEISEKSEIFDDQFSVERPDGSNFTLKIRSTKLEDSAMYFCASSGPGQTPETRGYTFGSGTRLTVV.

Regarding this clone: An end of the junction does not agree with germline; a read error may underlie this. The chain couples TRBV7-7 to TRBJ2-3; D is unresolved. Germline values: CDR1 SSHAT, CDR2 FNYEAQ (reference sequence). This CDR3 has 16 amino acids. CDR3 amino acids: CASSRSFGSSTDTQYF. The CDR3 DNA is TGTGCTAGCAGCAGGTCCTTCGGGTCTAGCACAGATACGCAGTATTTT.

The chain uses TRBV11-3 and TRBJ2-1; TRBD2 aligns across 7 bases. CDR3 length: 13 residues. The germline CDR1 and CDR2 sequences are SGHNT and YENEEA. The junction had 7 bases not matched to a gene; V was cut back by 5 bases and J by 9 bases. CDR3 sequence (DNA): TGTGCCAGCAGCGGACTAGGCACGACTGAGCAGTTCTTC. This sequence encodes CASSGLGTTEQFF. Filled out from reference TRBV11-3 and TRBJ2-1, the complete variable domain reads EAGVVQSPRYKIIEKKQPVAFWCNPISGHNTLYWYLQNLGQGPELLIRYENEEAVDDSQLPKDRFSAERLKGVDSTLKIQPAELGDSAVYLCASSGLGTTEQFFGPGTRLTVL.

The V call is TRBV18, the J call TRBJ2-3, with 11 bases identical to TRBD1. CDR3 length: 16 residues. Germline V CDR1 and CDR2: KGHSH, LQKENI. J lost 3 bases, V lost 3 bases, and 5 bases had no gene match. The CDR3 loop reads CASSPGQGAGTDTQYF. Here the CDR3 DNA reads TGTGCCAGCTCACCCGGACAGGGGGCAGGAACAGATACGCAGTATTTT.

This clone was seen a single time. The chain recombines TRBV14 with TRBJ2-1, with TRBD1 matching 12 bases. The CDR3 length is 16 residues. V dropped 4 bases and J dropped 5; count of bases not matched to a gene: 6. Germline CDR1 SGHDN, CDR2 FVKESK. CDR3 amino acids: CASSPPRDRGHNEQFF. In DNA form, the CDR3 reads TGTGCCAGCAGCCCACCCCGGGACAGGGGGCACAATGAGCAGTTCTTC.

The CDR3 nucleotides are TGTGCCAGCGCCCTTGGCAGGGGGCATCAGCCCCAGCATTTT. Translated, it gives CASALGRGHQPQHF. The chain has TRBV7-6 and TRBJ1-5, with 8 positions matching TRBD1. Germline values: CDR1 SGHVS, CDR2 FNYEAQ. V shed 8 bases and J 5 bases; nucleotides not matched to a gene: 8. The CDR3 sequence is 14 residues long. The variable domain in full, completed from reference TRBV7-6 and TRBJ1-5, reads GAGVSQSPRYKVTKRGQDVALRCDPISGHVSLYWYRQALGQGPEFLTYFNYEAQQDKSGLPNDRFSAERPEGSISTLTIQRTEQRDSAMYRCASALGRGHQPQHFGDGTRLSIL.

The chain recombines TRBV6-1 with TRBJ1-2, with TRBD1 as a possible D gene (5 bases). The CDR3 contains 12 residues. The V and J ends lost 5 bases and 8 bases respectively, with 12 bases between them. In germline, CDR1 is MNHNS, CDR2 SASEGT. CDR3 amino acids: CASSSPGLGYTF. The DNA of the CDR3 is TGTGCCAGCAGTTCTCCGGGGCTCGGCTACACCTTC.

The chain joins TRBV19 to TRBJ1-5; 7 nucleotides align to TRBD1. Germline V gene lookup returns CDR1 LNHDA and CDR2 SQIVND (reference sequence). J was trimmed by 7 bases and V by 6 bases; bases with no gene match: 9. The CDR3 is 14 residues long. The CDR3 DNA reads TGTGCCAGTAGGAACCGACAGGGCCTGCAGCCCCAGCATTTT. This gives the protein CASRNRQGLQPQHF.

CDR3: CASSIQSNNSPLHF. In DNA, the CDR3 is TGCGCCAGCTCCATACAGAGTAATAATTCACCCCTCCACTTT. The chain is built from TRBV5-1 and TRBJ1-6, with D uncertain. The germline CDR1 and CDR2 sequences are SGHRS and YFSETQ. CDR3 length equals 14 residues. Trimming left V 7 bases short and J 5 bases short, with 13 bases between.

This clone came up a few times. V usage is TRBV29-1 and J usage is TRBJ1-5; D gene unclear. The CDR3 is made up of 12 amino acids. Trimming cost V 5 bases and J 4 bases, with 9 bases left between them. The germline V gene has CDR1 SQVTM and CDR2 ANQGSEA. CDR3 sequence (DNA): TGCAGCGTTCTGGACGGGAATCAGCCCCAGCATTTT. Encoded protein: CSVLDGNQPQHF.

The chain recombines TRBV11-2 with TRBJ1-2, with D possibly matching TRBD1 (6 bases). The CDR3 totals 14 residues. V was clipped by 8 bases and J by 4 bases, with 17 bases between them. The germline V gene encodes CDR1 SGHAT and CDR2 FQNNGV. The DNA for the CDR3 is TGTGCCAGCGAAAAGCACAGGGCGATCTATGGCTACACCTTC. It codes for CASEKHRAIYGYTF. Based on the CDR3 plus reference TRBV11-2 and TRBJ1-2, the full variable domain is EAGVAQSPRYKIIEKRQSVAFWCNPISGHATLYWYQQILGQGPKLLIQFQNNGVVDDSQLPKDRFSAERLKGVDSTLKIQPAKLEDSAVYLCASEKHRAIYGYTFGSGTRLTVV.